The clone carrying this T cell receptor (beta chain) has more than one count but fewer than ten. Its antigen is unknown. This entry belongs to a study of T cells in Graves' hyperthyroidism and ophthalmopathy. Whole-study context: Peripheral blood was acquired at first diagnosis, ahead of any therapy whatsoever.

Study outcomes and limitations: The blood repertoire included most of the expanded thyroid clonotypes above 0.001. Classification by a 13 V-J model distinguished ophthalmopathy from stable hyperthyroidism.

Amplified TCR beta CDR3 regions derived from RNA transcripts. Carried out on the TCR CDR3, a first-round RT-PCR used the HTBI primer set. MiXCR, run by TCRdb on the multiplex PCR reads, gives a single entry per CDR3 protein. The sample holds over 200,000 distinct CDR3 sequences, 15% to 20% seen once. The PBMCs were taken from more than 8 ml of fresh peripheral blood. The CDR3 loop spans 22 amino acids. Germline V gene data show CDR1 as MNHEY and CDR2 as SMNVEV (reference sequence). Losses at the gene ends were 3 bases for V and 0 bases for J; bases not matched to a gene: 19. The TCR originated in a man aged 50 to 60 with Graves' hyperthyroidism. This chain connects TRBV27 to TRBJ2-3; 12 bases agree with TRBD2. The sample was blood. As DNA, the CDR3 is TGTGCCAGCAGTTTCCGGCCACCCCCACTAGCGGGAGGACAATCTAGCACAGATACGCAGTATTTT. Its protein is CASSFRPPPLAGGQSSTDTQYF.